The 19 T cell receptor beta chains presented below share a single source sample, sequenced in a study of blood T cells in healthy people across ages (dated by TCRdb to between 2015 and 2016). The library was produced with 5' RACE. The sequencing machine was an Illumina HiSeq 2500. A second PCR of roughly 6 to 11 cycles was run with a J-beta primer mix and a sample-barcoded 5' primer. TCRdb reran the public reads through fastp at Q25 and MiXCR, keeping productive beta chains. Each CDR3 protein gets just one entry, which takes the most common genes and DNA from the rows behind it. The sample table lists around 520,000 distinct CDR3 sequences, about 25% of them with a count of one. The leading ten clones occupy approximately 3.5% of the sample. These data are also associated with another study on T cells of mothers and their children.

Sequences were obtained from blood. All receptors come from a boy between 2 and 10 years old in good health.

This clonotype was seen a few times. This chain links TRBV7-9 with TRBJ2-5, with D maybe TRBD1 (6 bases). The J call may be mistaken, given a closer DNA end match to TRBJ2-1. The length of the CDR3 is 16 residues. CDR1 is SEHNR, CDR2 FQNEAQ, per germline (reference sequence). CDR3 nucleotides: TGTGCCAGCAGCCCCCGCAGGGGACCCCCCTACAATGAGCAGTTCTTC. Residues: CASSPRRGPPYNEQFF.

This clonotype was recorded a few times. The chain joins TRBV2 to TRBJ2-5; possibly TRBD2 for D (7 bases). Germline lookup yields CDR1 SNHLY and CDR2 FYNNEI. The CDR3 is 15 residues long. V lost 4 bases, J lost 1 base, and 13 bases lay in between. As DNA, the CDR3 is TGTGCCAGCAGTGGGAGGGGAGGGGGCCAAGAGACCCAGTACTTC. Translation gives CASSGRGGGQETQYF. The full variable domain, completed using reference TRBV2 and TRBJ2-5, is EPEVTQTPSHQVTQMGQEVILRCVPISNHLYFYWYRQILGQKVEFLVSFYNNEISEKSEIFDDQFSVERPDGSNFTLKIRSTKLEDSAMYFCASSGRGGGQETQYFGPGTRLLVL.

This clonotype was counted between two and nine times. This chain joins TRBV6-1 and TRBJ2-3; TRBD2 is a possible D gene (6 bases). The CDR3 has 15 amino acids. Germline CDR1 and CDR2: MNHNS and SASEGT. V was shortened by 3 bases and J by 2 bases, with 12 bases between the two germline ends. CDR3 coding DNA: TGTGCCAGCAGTGAGGGACTCAGGTACACAGATACGCAGTATTTT. Translated, it gives CASSEGLRYTDTQYF.

The chain couples TRBV9 to TRBJ2-5; 8 nucleotides line up with TRBD2. The end of the DNA aligns better with TRBJ2-1, so the J call may be wrong. This CDR3 has 16 residues. Germline V gene data show CDR1 as SGDLS and CDR2 as YYNGEE. CDR3 sequence (DNA): TGTGCCAGCAGCGTAGGAAGCGGGGGCCTTTACAATGAGCAGTTCTTC. As protein: CASSVGSGGLYNEQFF.

The chain joins TRBV4-3 to TRBJ2-3; D might be TRBD1 or TRBD2, each matching 5 bases. The CDR3 contains 20 residues. Germline V CDR1 and CDR2: LGHNA, YSLEER. Trimming pared 0 bases from V and 2 bases from J, leaving 24 bases between. The CDR3 reads CASSQDLARASGTHTDTQYF. In DNA, the CDR3 is TGCGCCAGCAGCCAAGATCTGGCGCGGGCCTCGGGGACCCACACAGATACGCAGTATTTT.

The J gene is TRBJ2-7, the V gene TRBV6-2 or TRBV6-3; TRBD2 matches 10 bases. V shed 6 bases and J 4 bases; nucleotides not matched to a gene: 9. The germline gives CDR1 MNHEY, CDR2 SVGEGT. This CDR3 contains 15 residues. As DNA, the CDR3 is TGTGCCAGCAGACCGTCCGGGACTAGCGCTTACGAGCAGTACTTC. It is translated as CASRPSGTSAYEQYF.

In its sample, this clonotype was seen a few times. The rearrangement joins TRBV11-2 to TRBJ2-1; no reliable D call. The CDR3 loop spans 12 amino acids. The V and J ends lost 0 bases and 9 bases respectively, with 6 bases between them. CDR1 and CDR2 from the germline V gene are SGHAT and FQNNGV. This CDR3 is CASSLERFEQFF. The CDR3 DNA reads as TGTGCCAGCAGCTTAGAACGGTTTGAGCAGTTCTTC.

In this sample, this clonotype turned up once. The chain has TRBV7-6 and TRBJ1-2, with 8 positions matching TRBD1. This CDR3 region has 16 residues. Per germline, CDR1 SGHVS and CDR2 FNYEAQ. After removal of 6 bases from V and 8 bases from J, the junction contained 17 bases not matched to a gene. CDR3 region: CASRQLTGGGGRGYTF. Written as DNA, the CDR3 is TGTGCCAGCAGACAACTCACAGGGGGAGGGGGAAGAGGCTACACCTTC.

This chain connects TRBV12-3 or TRBV12-4 to TRBJ2-1; D not certain. There are 13 residues in the CDR3. The ends were cut back, 6 bases at V and 5 bases at J, with 11 bases in the middle. CDR3 protein: CASSSDHDNEQFF. CDR3 DNA: TGTGCCAGCAGCTCCGACCATGACAATGAGCAGTTCTTC.

The genes are TRBV7-6 and TRBJ2-7; 8 bases fit TRBD1. Germline loops: CDR1 SGHVS, CDR2 FNYEAQ. V dropped 3 bases and J dropped 9; count of bases not matched to a gene: 7. The CDR3 loop spans 13 amino acids. The CDR3 spells CASSFGTGRVQYF. The DNA of the CDR3 is TGTGCCAGCAGCTTTGGGACAGGACGGGTGCAGTACTTC.

The chain has TRBV11-2 and TRBJ2-5; tentative D call: TRBD1 (6 bases). Per germline, CDR1 SGHAT and CDR2 FQNNGV. V shed 2 bases and J shed 4 bases, with 11 bases lying between them. This CDR3 is 14 amino acids long. CDR3 loop: CASSLTTGIETQYF. In nucleotides, the CDR3 is TGTGCCAGCAGCTTAACAACAGGGATAGAGACCCAGTACTTC. Full variable domain (outside the CDR3, taken from reference TRBV11-2 and TRBJ2-5): EAGVAQSPRYKIIEKRQSVAFWCNPISGHATLYWYQQILGQGPKLLIQFQNNGVVDDSQLPKDRFSAERLKGVDSTLKIQPAKLEDSAVYLCASSLTTGIETQYFGPGTRLLVL.

The CDR3: CASSRLTRSSYNEQFF. CDR3 DNA sequence: TGTGCCAGCAGTCGCCTCACTCGGAGCTCCTACAATGAGCAGTTCTTC. This chain links TRBV6-1 with TRBJ2-1; unclear D gene. From germline, CDR1 is MNHNS and CDR2 SASEGT. This CDR3 has 16 residues. V lost 5 bases and J lost 0, with 14 bases in between.

This clonotype was counted between two and nine times. The V and J genes are TRBV2 and TRBJ1-1, with D uncertain. The CDR3 covers 13 residues. Germline assignment: CDR1 SNHLY and CDR2 FYNNEI. V dropped 7 bases and J dropped 5 bases, with 14 bases sitting between them. CDR3 protein: CASTTGEGTEAFF. DNA for the CDR3: TGTGCCAGCACCACCGGGGAAGGTACTGAAGCTTTCTTT.

This clonotype turned up a few times. The CDR3, as DNA: TGTGCCAGCAGCTTAGCCCTCTGCAATGAGCAGTTCTTC. It yields the protein CASSLALCNEQFF. The rearrangement uses TRBV7-6 and TRBJ2-1, with D hard to call. CDR1 SGHVS and CDR2 FNYEAQ come from the germline V gene. With 0 bases removed from V and 6 bases from J, the gap between germline ends came to 6 bases. The length of the CDR3 is 13 residues. Full variable domain (missing parts from reference TRBV7-6 and TRBJ2-1): GAGVSQSPRYKVTKRGQDVALRCDPISGHVSLYWYRQALGQGPEFLTYFNYEAQQDKSGLPNDRFSAERPEGSISTLTIQRTEQRDSAMYRCASSLALCNEQFFGPGTRLTVL.

The V and J genes are TRBV19 and TRBJ1-2, with D unclear. CDR1 and CDR2 (germline): LNHDA, SQIVND (reference sequence). Trimming took 3 bases from V and 7 from J, leaving 9 bases between them. The CDR3 covers 12 residues. CDR3 coding DNA: TGTGCCAGTAGTATTGGAGGGCCTGGCTACACCTTC. It is translated as CASSIGGPGYTF.

This clonotype has more than one count but fewer than ten. The chain combines TRBV5-5 with TRBJ2-4; D perhaps matches TRBD1 (6 bases). Germline CDR1 is SGHKS and CDR2 is YYEKEE (reference sequence). With 0 bases removed from V and 8 bases from J, the gap between germline ends came to 12 bases. The CDR3 is made up of 14 amino acids. Here the CDR3 reads CASSLGAGTYIQYF. CDR3 bases: TGTGCCAGCAGCTTGGGGGCCGGGACATACATTCAGTACTTC.

This clonotype was counted only a few times. The chain uses TRBV12-3 or TRBV12-4 and TRBJ2-7; TRBD2 agrees at 13 bases. The CDR3 totals 16 residues. The junction had 5 bases not matched to a gene; V was cut back by 6 bases and J by 0 bases. This chain's CDR3 is CASRRTSGGFSYEQYF. CDR3 sequence (DNA): TGTGCCAGCAGACGGACTAGCGGGGGTTTCTCCTACGAGCAGTACTTC.

The CDR3 here is CSARRGTGETQYF. DNA for the CDR3: TGCAGTGCTAGAAGGGGGACAGGGGAGACCCAGTACTTC. This sequence joins TRBV20-1 and TRBJ2-5, with 9 bases aligning to TRBD1. The CDR3 is made up of 13 amino acids. The trim removed 2 bases at V and 5 bases at J, leaving 3 bases unmatched. Germline CDR1 reads DFQATT; CDR2 reads SNEGSKA (reference sequence).

In regard to this clonotype: Relative to the germline gene, one junction end is altered; a read error may explain this. The chain employs TRBV7-6 and TRBJ2-7; 8 nucleotides align to TRBD1. Germline-derived CDR1 and CDR2 are SGHVS and FNYEAQ. The CDR3 is 14 residues long. CDR3 protein: CASSRTGSSYQQYF. Here the CDR3 DNA reads TGTGCCAGCAGCCGGACAGGGAGCTCCTACCAGCAGTACTTC.